The 27 T cell receptor beta chains given below trace back to one sample, sequenced in a study of blood T cell repertoires in COVID-19. This table comes from immunoSEQ multiplex PCR, and its TCRdb copy is limited to in-frame clones, with some not included. The repertoire holds approximately 50,000 clones, with 80% to 90% as singletons. The source material was peripheral blood. The receptors come from a human donor in a cohort sampled during active COVID-19.

This chain links TRBV5-8 with TRBJ2-5, with D perhaps matching TRBD1 (6 bases). CDR1 and CDR2 from the germline V gene are SGHTS and YDEGEE. Trimming stripped 2 bases from V and 7 bases from J, with 18 bases between. CDR3 length: 15 residues. This chain's CDR3 is CASSLEQGNDGTQYF. Written as DNA, the CDR3 is TGTGCCAGCAGCTTAGAACAGGGAAACGACGGGACCCAGTACTTC.

The genes are TRBV7-8 and TRBJ1-1, with a possible D match to TRBD1 (6 bases). The CDR3 runs 14 residues. Per the germline V gene, CDR1 is SGHVS and CDR2 is FQNEAQ. V was cut by 3 bases and J by 4 bases, with 12 bases left in between. The chain's CDR3 is CASSFSGVGTEAFF. CDR3 DNA: TGTGCCAGCAGCTTCTCAGGGGTTGGCACTGAAGCTTTCTTT.

This chain links TRBV3-1 (or the pseudogene TRBV3-2) with TRBJ2-1, with 9 positions matching TRBD2. The trim removed 1 base at V and 7 bases at J, leaving 8 bases unmatched. This CDR3 is built from 16 residues. Germline loops: CDR1 LGHDT, CDR2 YNNKEL (reference sequence). CDR3 DNA sequence: TGTGCCAGCAGCCAAGGGAGAGCGGGAGGACGAAATGAGCAGTTCTTC. It specifies CASSQGRAGGRNEQFF.

This clone was observed a single time. The gene calls are TRBV11-2 and TRBJ2-7; D is unresolved. The CDR3 sequence is 11 residues long. CDR1 is SGHAT, CDR2 FQNNGV, per germline. V lost 4 bases and J 3 bases, leaving 4 bases between the germline ends. The DNA of the CDR3 is TGTGCCAGCAGCTCTTTCTACGAGCAGTACTTC. Amino acids: CASSSFYEQYF.

The chain recombines TRBV2 with TRBJ2-2, with D hard to call. Germline CDR1 and CDR2: SNHLY and FYNNEI. This CDR3 has 12 amino acids. Trimming cost V 6 bases and J 7 bases, with 9 bases left between them. The chain's CDR3 is CASSPVFGELFF. The CDR3 region has the DNA TGTGCCAGCAGCCCGGTTTTCGGGGAGCTGTTTTTT. The full variable domain, its missing parts supplied by reference TRBV2 and TRBJ2-2, is EPEVTQTPSHQVTQMGQEVILRCVPISNHLYFYWYRQILGQKVEFLVSFYNNEISEKSEIFDDQFSVERPDGSNFTLKIRSTKLEDSAMYFCASSPVFGELFFGEGSRLTVL.

In nucleotides, the CDR3 is TGTGCCAGTAGTACGAAGGGGGCCCTAAGTAGCAATCAGCCCCAGCATTTT. Translated: CASSTKGALSSNQPQHF. V is TRBV19 and J is TRBJ1-5, with 7 bases that match TRBD1. The germline V gene has CDR1 LNHDA and CDR2 SQIVND (reference sequence). V lost 4 bases, J lost 0 bases, and 9 bases stayed unmatched. This CDR3 is built from 17 residues.

The chain is built from TRBV2 and TRBJ1-2, with D possibly TRBD1 on 6 matching bases. The CDR3 spans 15 residues. The V and J ends lost 4 bases and 6 bases respectively, with 18 bases between them. The germline gives CDR1 SNHLY, CDR2 FYNNEI. In DNA, the CDR3 is TGTGCCAGCAGTGTAGACAGGACACCTGGCGATGGCTACACCTTC. Its translation is CASSVDRTPGDGYTF. The full variable domain, rest sourced from reference TRBV2 and TRBJ1-2, is EPEVTQTPSHQVTQMGQEVILRCVPISNHLYFYWYRQILGQKVEFLVSFYNNEISEKSEIFDDQFSVERPDGSNFTLKIRSTKLEDSAMYFCASSVDRTPGDGYTFGSGTRLTVV.

V and J are TRBV4-1 and TRBJ2-3, with TRBD2 identical over 10 bases. CDR1 MGHRA and CDR2 YSYEKL come from the germline V gene. V trimming: 4 bases; J trimming: 4 bases; junction bases outside the gene matches: 8. CDR3 length: 16 amino acids. In DNA form, the CDR3 reads TGCGCCAGCAGCCCCGGACTAGCGGCGGTGGCAGATACGCAGTATTTT. Translation: CASSPGLAAVADTQYF.

This rearrangement joins TRBV3-1 (or the pseudogene TRBV3-2) to TRBJ2-1; weak D call: TRBD2 (7 bases). The V gene's germline CDR1 is LGHDT and CDR2 YNNKEL (reference sequence). The ends were cut back, 1 base at V and 6 bases at J, with 16 bases in the middle. CDR3 size: 16 residues. The CDR3 loop is CASSQAGGISANEQFF. Here the CDR3 DNA reads TGTGCCAGCAGCCAAGCGGGGGGCATAAGTGCCAATGAGCAGTTCTTC.

This rearrangement joins TRBV3-1 (or the pseudogene TRBV3-2) to TRBJ2-3, with TRBD2 matching over 8 bases. Germline V gene lookup returns CDR1 LGHDT and CDR2 YNNKEL (reference sequence). CDR3 size: 15 residues. V shed 3 bases, J shed 6 bases, and the junction held 8 bases outside the gene matches. CDR3 DNA sequence: TGTGCCAGCAGCCACGGGGGGGCCGGTCTGGATACGCAGTATTTT. This codes for CASSHGGAGLDTQYF.

The chain links TRBV7-2 to TRBJ2-1; 8 positions agree with TRBD2. The germline V gene encodes CDR1 SGHTA and CDR2 FQGNSA. V lost 4 bases to trimming and J lost 13 bases; unmatched junction nucleotides: 12. This CDR3 has 14 residues. CDR3 amino acids: CASSSRSAGANQFF. The CDR3 DNA is TGTGCCAGCAGCTCTCGTTCAGCGGGAGCCAATCAGTTCTTC.

The chain uses TRBV25-1 and TRBJ2-5; 7 positions agree with TRBD1. The junction had 4 bases not matched to a gene; V was cut back by 8 bases and J by 1 base. This CDR3 comprises 13 residues. CDR1 is MGHDK and CDR2 is SYGVNS in the germline V gene. As DNA, the CDR3 is TGTGCCAGCGGGGACAGTCTCCAAGAGACCCAGTACTTC. Its translation: CASGDSLQETQYF.

The gene calls are TRBV7-2 and TRBJ1-2, with 7 nucleotides matching TRBD1. V lost 3 bases, J lost 5 bases, and 3 bases stayed unmatched. CDR3 size: 13 residues. Germline loops: CDR1 SGHTA, CDR2 FQGNSA. CDR3 sequence reads: CASSFDRDYGYTF. DNA for the CDR3: TGTGCCAGCAGCTTCGACAGGGATTATGGCTACACCTTC.

CDR3 amino acids: CASSETSGANTGELFF. In nucleotides, the CDR3 is TGTGCCAGCAGCGAGACTAGCGGGGCGAACACCGGGGAGCTGTTTTTT. The V and J genes are TRBV7-9 and TRBJ2-2; TRBD2 matches at 11 bases. Trimming at V came to 5 bases and at J to 0 bases, leaving 2 bases not matched to a gene. The V gene's germline CDR1 is SEHNR and CDR2 FQNEAQ (reference sequence). The CDR3 extends over 16 amino acids.

The chain carries TRBV5-1 and TRBJ2-2; TRBD2 might be the D (6 bases). V was trimmed by 1 base and J by 0 bases, leaving 10 bases between them. Looked up from germline, CDR1 is SGHRS and CDR2 is YFSETQ. The CDR3 contains 16 residues. The CDR3 protein is CASSLPRLANTGELFF. For the CDR3, the DNA is TGCGCCAGCAGCTTGCCCAGACTAGCGAACACCGGGGAGCTGTTTTTT.

The chain carries TRBV4-1 and TRBJ1-1, with TRBD1 matching 9 bases. The CDR3 totals 15 residues. The V and J ends lost 2 bases and 1 base, in that order; junction bases with no gene match: 2. Germline V gene data show CDR1 as MGHRA and CDR2 as YSYEKL. The CDR3 reads CASSQPGQGNTEAFF. The CDR3 DNA is TGCGCCAGCAGCCAACCGGGACAGGGGAACACTGAAGCTTTCTTT.

J is TRBJ2-3 and V is TRBV9; 7 bases are a match to TRBD1. CDR3 length: 16 residues. V lost 1 base, J lost 4 bases, and 9 bases stayed unmatched. Germline CDR1 SGDLS, CDR2 YYNGEE. CDR3 region: CASSVNTGVRSDTQYF. As DNA, the CDR3 is TGTGCCAGCAGCGTAAACACAGGGGTTAGGTCAGATACGCAGTATTTT.

V and J are TRBV5-3 and TRBJ2-1; TRBD1 agrees at 9 bases. TRBV5-3 is given ORF status, its function remaining uncertain. This CDR3 is 16 amino acids long. V was pared by 0 bases and J by 4 bases, with 5 bases of the junction left unmatched. The CDR3 protein is CARSLECGQGYNEQFF. Written as DNA, the CDR3 is TGTGCCAGAAGCTTGGAGTGTGGACAGGGGTACAATGAGCAGTTCTTC.

This sequence joins TRBV18 and TRBJ2-1; 14 positions match TRBD2. CDR3 length: 18 residues. Germline assignment: CDR1 KGHSH and CDR2 LQKENI. J was trimmed by 5 bases and V by 1 base; bases with no gene match: 7. CDR3 loop: CASSPLPGTSGGHNEQFF. CDR3 nucleotides: TGTGCCAGCTCACCACTCCCCGGGACTAGCGGGGGTCACAATGAGCAGTTCTTC.

V is TRBV3-1 (or the pseudogene TRBV3-2) and J is TRBJ2-3; D perhaps matches TRBD1 (6 bases). Trimming took 4 bases from V and 14 from J, leaving 13 bases between them. Per the germline V gene, CDR1 is LGHDT and CDR2 is YNNKEL (reference sequence). The length of the CDR3 is 11 residues. The CDR3: CASSRGGVGYF. In DNA, the CDR3 is TGTGCCAGCAGCCGAGGGGGAGTGGGGTATTTT.

This chain links TRBV18 with TRBJ1-6; 10 nucleotides agree with TRBD1. CDR3 size: 16 residues. V gave up 7 bases and J gave up 1 base; unmatched junction bases: 4. Per germline, CDR1 KGHSH and CDR2 LQKENI. CDR3 DNA sequence: TGTGCCAGCTTAGACAGGGGGCGTTCCTATAATTCACCCCTCCACTTT. It translates to CASLDRGRSYNSPLHF. Looking up the rest from reference TRBV18 and TRBJ1-6 gives the full variable domain: NAGVMQNPRHLVRRRGQEARLRCSPMKGHSHVYWYRQLPEEGLKFMVYLQKENIIDESGMPKERFSAEFPKEGPSILRIQQVVRGDSAAYFCASLDRGRSYNSPLHFGNGTRLTVT.

V gene TRBV6-4 combines with J gene TRBJ2-1; 9 nucleotides line up with TRBD2. The germline V gene encodes CDR1 MRHNA and CDR2 SNTAGT. There are 18 residues in the CDR3. V shed 0 bases and J 7 bases; nucleotides not matched to a gene: 13. The CDR3 sequence: CASSDSRDTSGRMNEQFF. In DNA form, the CDR3 reads TGTGCCAGCAGTGACTCCCGGGACACGAGCGGGAGGATGAATGAGCAGTTCTTC.

J is TRBJ2-7 and V is TRBV21-1; the DNA was not compared with TRBD2, the D call given in the table. TRBV21-1 is annotated as a pseudogene. This CDR3 comprises 15 residues. This CDR3 is CASSKTPGLADEQYF. The CDR3 coding sequence is TGTGCCAGCAGCAAAACCCCGGGACTAGCGGACGAGCAGTACTTC.

The sample holds one count of this clone. The chain carries TRBV5-4 and TRBJ2-1; D possibly corresponds to TRBD2 (5 bases). The ends were cut back, 5 bases at V and 1 base at J, with 10 bases in the middle. Germline V CDR1 and CDR2: SGHNT, YYREEE (reference sequence). The CDR3 covers 14 residues. CDR3 DNA sequence: TGTGCCAGCAGAAACGGACTGTCCTACAATGAGCAGTTCTTC. Protein sequence: CASRNGLSYNEQFF. Drawing the rest from reference TRBV5-4 and TRBJ2-1, the complete variable domain is ETGVTQSPTHLIKTRGQQVTLRCSSQSGHNTVSWYQQALGQGPQFIFQYYREEENGRGNFPPRFSGLQFPNYSSELNVNALELDDSALYLCASRNGLSYNEQFFGPGTRLTVL.

The CDR3 sequence: CASSLSPRQGLEQYF. The CDR3 DNA is TGTGCCAGCAGTTTATCTCCTCGACAGGGTCTTGAGCAGTACTTC. The rearrangement uses TRBV27 and TRBJ2-7; 7 bases are shared with TRBD1. This CDR3 is 15 amino acids long. The V and J ends lost 0 bases and 7 bases, in that order; junction bases with no gene match: 9. The germline V gene encodes CDR1 MNHEY and CDR2 SMNVEV (reference sequence).

The chain is built from TRBV6-4 and TRBJ2-2; D gene unclear. Deletions cut 0 bases from V and 0 bases from J, with 5 bases between. Germline CDR1 and CDR2: MRHNA and SNTAGT. This CDR3 has 15 residues. CDR3 loop: CASSDSTANTGELFF. The CDR3 DNA is TGTGCCAGCAGTGACTCAACAGCGAACACCGGGGAGCTGTTTTTT.

The chain joins TRBV6-5 to TRBJ2-1; maybe TRBD1 (5 bases). The V end lost 4 bases, the J end lost 12 bases, and 13 bases lay between the germline ends. The CDR3 is 12 amino acids. Germline loops: CDR1 MNHEY, CDR2 SVGAGI. CDR3 protein: CASSFPEGAQFF. CDR3 nucleotides: TGTGCCAGCAGTTTCCCCGAAGGGGCGCAGTTCTTC.